The rows below give T cell receptor beta chains drawn from one sample of a study of blood T cell repertoires in COVID-19. This table comes from immunoSEQ multiplex PCR, and its TCRdb copy is limited to in-frame clones, with some not included. The table includes roughly 70,000 clones, around 70% detected once. The sequenced sample was peripheral blood. All receptors derive from a man between 60 and 75 years old with acute or convalescent COVID-19. Both conserved end residues are part of each CDR3. Fields, in order: V gene, D gene, J gene, CDR3 length, clone size, CDR3 DNA, CDR3 protein. The D gene is left open where the match is weak. Size values are once, few and many counts, or a class for expanded clones, and some rows have none.

TRBV7-2,-,TRBJ1-1,14,-,TGTGTCAGCAGCTTAAGCGACGGGTACACTGAAGCTTTCTTT,CVSSLSDGYTEAFF
TRBV19,-,TRBJ2-1,13,few,TGTGCCAGTAGTAGCGGGGGCGTCTATGAGCAGTTCTTC,CASSSGGVYEQFF
TRBV19,TRBD2,TRBJ2-2,16,-,TGTGCCAGTAGTGGGACTAGCGGGGGTTCCACCGGGGAGCTGTTTTTT,CASSGTSGGSTGELFF
TRBV28,TRBD1,TRBJ2-2,16,-,TGTGCCAGCAGTTTCTCGGACAGGGAAGGAACCGGGGAGCTGTTTTTT,CASSFSDREGTGELFF
TRBV24-1,TRBD1,TRBJ2-7,13,-,TGTGCCACCGAAGGACAGGGAGCCTACGAGCAGTACTTC,CATEGQGAYEQYF
TRBV7-8,-,TRBJ1-5,15,-,TGTGCCAGCAGCTTAGGGCCCAGGTCTTATCAGCCCCAGCATTTT,CASSLGPRSYQPQHF
TRBV5-4,TRBD1,TRBJ2-1,13,-,TGTGCCACCCTCCGGGACAGATGGAATGAGCAGTTCTTC,CATLRDRWNEQFF
TRBV10-3,-,TRBJ2-7,13,few,TGTGCCATCAGTACCGGGACATTTTACGAGCAGTACTTC,CAISTGTFYEQYF
TRBV9,TRBD1,TRBJ1-1,15,-,TGTGCCAGCAGCGTAGAGCACAGGGGGCGAGTTGAAGCTTTCTTT,CASSVEHRGRVEAFF
TRBV11-1,-,TRBJ1-1,14,-,TGTGCCAGCAGCTTCTCAGGGCCTTACACTGAAGCTTTCTTT,CASSFSGPYTEAFF
TRBV5-1,-,TRBJ2-2,15,-,TGCGCCAGCAGCTTATCTAGCGATCGTGGCGGGGAGCTGTTTTTT,CASSLSSDRGGELFF